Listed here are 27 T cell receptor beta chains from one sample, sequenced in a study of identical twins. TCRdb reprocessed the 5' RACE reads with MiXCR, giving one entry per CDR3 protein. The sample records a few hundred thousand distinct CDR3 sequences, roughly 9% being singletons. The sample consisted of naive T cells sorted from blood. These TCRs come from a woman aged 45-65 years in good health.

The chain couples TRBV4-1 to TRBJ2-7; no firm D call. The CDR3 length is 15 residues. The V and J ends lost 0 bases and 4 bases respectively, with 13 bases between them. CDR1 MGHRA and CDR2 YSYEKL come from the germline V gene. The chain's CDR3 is CASSQDPQLSYEQYF. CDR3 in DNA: TGCGCCAGCAGCCAAGACCCCCAGTTGAGTTACGAGCAGTACTTC.

CDR3 sequence reads: CSARDPWTSDYNEQFF. CDR3 nucleotide sequence: TGCAGTGCTAGAGATCCCTGGACTAGCGACTACAATGAGCAGTTCTTC. The chain employs TRBV20-1 and TRBJ2-1; 9 positions match TRBD2. The trim removed 0 bases at V and 3 bases at J, leaving 6 bases unmatched. The length of the CDR3 is 16 residues. Germline V gene sequence: CDR1 DFQATT, CDR2 SNEGSKA (reference sequence).

The CDR3 loop is CSARGGRGNIQYF. The CDR3 DNA sequence: TGCAGCGCCCGTGGCGGGAGGGGAAACATTCAGTACTTC. The chain couples TRBV29-1 to TRBJ2-4, with 9 bases identical to TRBD2. The CDR3 covers 13 residues. Germline V CDR1 and CDR2: SQVTM, ANQGSEA. Trimming at V came to 7 bases and at J to 6 bases, leaving 7 bases not matched to a gene.

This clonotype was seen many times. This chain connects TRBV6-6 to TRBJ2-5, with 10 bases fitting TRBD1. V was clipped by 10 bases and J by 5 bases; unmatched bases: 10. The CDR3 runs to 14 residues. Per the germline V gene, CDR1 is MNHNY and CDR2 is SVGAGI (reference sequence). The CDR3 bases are TGTGCCACCTACGACAGGGGGCGTCCCGAGACCCAGTACTTC. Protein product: CATYDRGRPETQYF.

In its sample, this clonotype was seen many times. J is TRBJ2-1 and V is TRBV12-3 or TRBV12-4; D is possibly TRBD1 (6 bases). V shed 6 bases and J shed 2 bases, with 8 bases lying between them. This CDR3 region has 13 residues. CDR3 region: CASRDSTYNEQFF. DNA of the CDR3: TGTGCCAGCAGGGACAGCACCTACAATGAGCAGTTCTTC.

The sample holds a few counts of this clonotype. CDR3 in DNA: TGTGCCAGCAGGGAACTTAGCGGGCTCTACAATGAGCAGTTCTTC. Its protein product is CASRELSGLYNEQFF. This chain links TRBV2 with TRBJ2-1; TRBD2 matches at 7 bases. Germline assignment: CDR1 SNHLY and CDR2 FYNNEI. With 6 bases clipped from V and 3 bases from J, the junction kept 8 bases outside the gene matches. This CDR3 is built from 15 residues.

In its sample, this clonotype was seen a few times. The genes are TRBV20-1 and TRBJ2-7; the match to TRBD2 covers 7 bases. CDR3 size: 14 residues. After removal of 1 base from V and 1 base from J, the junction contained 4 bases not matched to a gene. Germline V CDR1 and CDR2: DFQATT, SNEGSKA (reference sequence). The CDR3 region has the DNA TGCAGTGCTAGAGGCAGGGAGGGATCCTACGAGCAGTACTTC. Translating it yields CSARGREGSYEQYF.

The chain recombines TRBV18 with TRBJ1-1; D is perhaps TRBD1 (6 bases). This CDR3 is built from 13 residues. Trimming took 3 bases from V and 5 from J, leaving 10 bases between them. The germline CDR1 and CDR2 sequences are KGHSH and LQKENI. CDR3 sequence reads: CASSPRGGTEAFF. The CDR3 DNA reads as TGTGCCAGCTCACCCAGGGGTGGGACTGAAGCTTTCTTT. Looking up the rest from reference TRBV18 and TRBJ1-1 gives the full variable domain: NAGVMQNPRHLVRRRGQEARLRCSPMKGHSHVYWYRQLPEEGLKFMVYLQKENIIDESGMPKERFSAEFPKEGPSILRIQQVVRGDSAAYFCASSPRGGTEAFFGQGTRLTVV.

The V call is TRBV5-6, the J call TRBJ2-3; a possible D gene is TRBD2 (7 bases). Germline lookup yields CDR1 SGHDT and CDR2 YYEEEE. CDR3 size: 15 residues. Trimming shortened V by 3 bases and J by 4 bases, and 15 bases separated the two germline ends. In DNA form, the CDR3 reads TGTGCCAGCAGCTGGGGGGCGGGAGTGCCAGATACGCAGTATTTT. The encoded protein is CASSWGAGVPDTQYF.

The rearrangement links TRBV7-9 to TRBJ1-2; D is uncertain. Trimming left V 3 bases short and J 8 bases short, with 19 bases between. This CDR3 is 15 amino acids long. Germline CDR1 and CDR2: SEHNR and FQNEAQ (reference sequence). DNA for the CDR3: TGTGCCAGCAGCTTGAAGTCACGGGCCCCGGGGGGCTACACCTTC. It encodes CASSLKSRAPGGYTF.

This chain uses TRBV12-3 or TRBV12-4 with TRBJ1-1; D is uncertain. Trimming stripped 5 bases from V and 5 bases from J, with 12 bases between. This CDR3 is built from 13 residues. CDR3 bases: TGTGCCAGCAGTCTGGAGCTCAGGACTGAAGCTTTCTTT. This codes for CASSLELRTEAFF.

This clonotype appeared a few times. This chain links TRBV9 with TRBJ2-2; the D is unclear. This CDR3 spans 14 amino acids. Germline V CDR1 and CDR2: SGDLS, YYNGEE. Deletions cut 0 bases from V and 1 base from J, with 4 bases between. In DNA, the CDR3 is TGTGCCAGCAGCGTAGTGGAGAACACCGGGGAGCTGTTTTTT. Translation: CASSVVENTGELFF.

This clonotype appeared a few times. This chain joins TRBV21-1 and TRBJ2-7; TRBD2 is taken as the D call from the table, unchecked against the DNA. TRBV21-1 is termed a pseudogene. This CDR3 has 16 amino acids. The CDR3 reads CASSENRGTSSYEQYV. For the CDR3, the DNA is TGTGCCAGCAGCGAAAATCGGGGGACTAGCTCCTACGAGCAGTACGTC.

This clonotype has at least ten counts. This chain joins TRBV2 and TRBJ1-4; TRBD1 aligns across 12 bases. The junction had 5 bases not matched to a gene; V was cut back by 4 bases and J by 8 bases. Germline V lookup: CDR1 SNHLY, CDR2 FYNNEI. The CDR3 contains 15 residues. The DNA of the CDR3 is TGTGCCAGCAGTGTCTACGGGACAGGGGGCGAAAAACTGTTTTTT. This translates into CASSVYGTGGEKLFF. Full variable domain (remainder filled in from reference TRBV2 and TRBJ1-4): EPEVTQTPSHQVTQMGQEVILRCVPISNHLYFYWYRQILGQKVEFLVSFYNNEISEKSEIFDDQFSVERPDGSNFTLKIRSTKLEDSAMYFCASSVYGTGGEKLFFGSGTQLSVL.

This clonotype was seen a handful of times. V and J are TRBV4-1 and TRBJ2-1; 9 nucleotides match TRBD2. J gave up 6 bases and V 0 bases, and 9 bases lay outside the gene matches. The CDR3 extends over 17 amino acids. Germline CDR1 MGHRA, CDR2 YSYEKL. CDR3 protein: CASSQEASLAGPNEQFF. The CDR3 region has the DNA TGCGCCAGCAGCCAAGAGGCGAGTCTAGCGGGACCCAATGAGCAGTTCTTC.

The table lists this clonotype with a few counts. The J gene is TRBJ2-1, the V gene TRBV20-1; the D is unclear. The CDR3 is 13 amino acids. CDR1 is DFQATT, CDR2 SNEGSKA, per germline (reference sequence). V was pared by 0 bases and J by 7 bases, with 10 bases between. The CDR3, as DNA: TGCAGTGCTAGAGATCTCAGGCGTAATGAGCAGTTCTTC. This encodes CSARDLRRNEQFF.

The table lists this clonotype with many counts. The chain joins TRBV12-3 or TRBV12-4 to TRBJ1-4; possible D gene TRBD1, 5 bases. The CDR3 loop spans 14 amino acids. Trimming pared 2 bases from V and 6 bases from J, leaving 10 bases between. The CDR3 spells CASSLNGADEKLFF. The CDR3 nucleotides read TGTGCCAGCAGTTTAAATGGGGCTGATGAAAAACTGTTTTTT.

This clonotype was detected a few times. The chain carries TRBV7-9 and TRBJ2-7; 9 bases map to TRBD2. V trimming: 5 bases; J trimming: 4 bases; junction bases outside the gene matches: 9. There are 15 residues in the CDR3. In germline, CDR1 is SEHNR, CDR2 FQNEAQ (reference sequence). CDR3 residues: CASSPLSSGRYEQYF. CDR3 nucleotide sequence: TGTGCCAGCAGCCCACTCTCGAGCGGGAGGTACGAGCAGTACTTC.

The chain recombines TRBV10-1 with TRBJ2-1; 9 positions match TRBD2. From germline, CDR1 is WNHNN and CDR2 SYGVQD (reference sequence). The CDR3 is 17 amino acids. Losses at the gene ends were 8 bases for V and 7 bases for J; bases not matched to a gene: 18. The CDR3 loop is CASCAGLSGRVRNEQFF. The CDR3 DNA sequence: TGCGCCAGCTGTGCTGGGCTTAGCGGGAGAGTCAGAAATGAGCAGTTCTTC.

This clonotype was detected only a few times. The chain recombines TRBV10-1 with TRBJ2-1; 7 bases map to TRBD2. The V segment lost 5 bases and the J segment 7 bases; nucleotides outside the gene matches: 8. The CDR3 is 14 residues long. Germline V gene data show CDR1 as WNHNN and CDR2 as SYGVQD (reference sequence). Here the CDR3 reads CASSPKTSQNEQFF. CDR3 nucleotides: TGCGCCAGCAGTCCTAAGACTAGCCAAAATGAGCAGTTCTTC.

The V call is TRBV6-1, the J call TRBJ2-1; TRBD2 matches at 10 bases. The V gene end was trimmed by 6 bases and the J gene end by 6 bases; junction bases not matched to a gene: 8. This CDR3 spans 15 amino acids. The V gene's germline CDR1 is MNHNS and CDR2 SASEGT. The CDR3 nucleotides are TGTGCCAGCAGGGCTAGCGGGAGTGAGGGCAATGAGCAGTTCTTC. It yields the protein CASRASGSEGNEQFF.

CDR3 bases: TGTGCCAGCAGCAACGGACCTGGAGCTGCCTACGAGCAGTACGTC. The encoded protein is CASSNGPGAAYEQYV. The chain has TRBV21-1 and TRBJ2-7. TRBV21-1 is classified as a pseudogene. The CDR3 consists of 15 residues.

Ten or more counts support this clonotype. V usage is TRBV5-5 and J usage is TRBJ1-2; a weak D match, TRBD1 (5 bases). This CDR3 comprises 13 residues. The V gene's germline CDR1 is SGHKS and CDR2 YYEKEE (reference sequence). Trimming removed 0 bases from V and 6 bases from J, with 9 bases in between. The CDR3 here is CASSLEGINGYTF. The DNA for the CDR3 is TGTGCCAGCAGCTTGGAGGGGATAAATGGCTACACCTTC. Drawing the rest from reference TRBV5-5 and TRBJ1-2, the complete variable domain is DAGVTQSPTHLIKTRGQQVTLRCSPISGHKSVSWYQQVLGQGPQFIFQYYEKEERGRGNFPDRFSARQFPNYSSELNVNALLLGDSALYLCASSLEGINGYTFGSGTRLTVV.

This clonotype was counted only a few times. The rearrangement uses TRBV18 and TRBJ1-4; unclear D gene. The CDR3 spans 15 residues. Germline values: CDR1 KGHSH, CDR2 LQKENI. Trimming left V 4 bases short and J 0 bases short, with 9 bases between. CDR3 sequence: CASSRRSATNEKLFF. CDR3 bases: TGTGCCAGCTCACGAAGGAGTGCAACTAATGAAAAACTGTTTTTT. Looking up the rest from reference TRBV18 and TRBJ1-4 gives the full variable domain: NAGVMQNPRHLVRRRGQEARLRCSPMKGHSHVYWYRQLPEEGLKFMVYLQKENIIDESGMPKERFSAEFPKEGPSILRIQQVVRGDSAAYFCASSRRSATNEKLFFGSGTQLSVL.

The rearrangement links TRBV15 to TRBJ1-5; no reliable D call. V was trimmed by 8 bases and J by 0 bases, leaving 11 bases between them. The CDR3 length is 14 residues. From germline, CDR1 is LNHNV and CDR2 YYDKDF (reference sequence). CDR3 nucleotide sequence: TGTGCCACCTCAAGGGATTATAGCAATCAGCCCCAGCATTTT. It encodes CATSRDYSNQPQHF.

As DNA, the CDR3 is TGCGCCAGCACTTTAATAAAGGGGACTAGGCGGGACAATGAGCAGTTCTTC. This translates into CASTLIKGTRRDNEQFF. The rearrangement joins TRBV5-1 to TRBJ2-1; 8 bases agree with TRBD2. After removal of 6 bases from V and 5 bases from J, the junction contained 16 bases not matched to a gene. The CDR3 is 17 amino acids. The germline V gene has CDR1 SGHRS and CDR2 YFSETQ.

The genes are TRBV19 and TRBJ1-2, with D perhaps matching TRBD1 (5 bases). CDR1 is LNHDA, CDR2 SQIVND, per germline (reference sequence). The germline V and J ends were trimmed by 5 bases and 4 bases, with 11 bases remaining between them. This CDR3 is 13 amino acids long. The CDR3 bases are TGTGCCAGTAGTGCAGATGGGACCTATGGCTACACCTTC. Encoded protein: CASSADGTYGYTF.